This record covers a single T cell receptor beta chain. TCRdb re-derived calls from the 5' RACE reads in MiXCR, one entry per CDR3 protein. The sample holds 550,000 to 700,000 distinct CDR3 sequences, around 21% seen once. This entry belongs to a study of identical twins. The junction had 5 bases not matched to a gene; V was cut back by 4 bases and J by 2 bases. The CDR3 runs 15 residues. Germline CDR1 and CDR2: ENHRY and SYGVKD. These data were also filed under a second study, of T cells expressing NK-cell markers. That source adds: The CD3+CD56-NKG2C+ fraction of a handful of donors was also led by these clonotypes.

This chain joins TRBV10-3 and TRBJ2-1; 7 bases line up with TRBD2. Material for sequencing was PBMCs. The clonotype was recovered from a woman between 18 and 29 years old in good health. The CDR3 loop is CAISAAGGAYNEQFF. CDR3 coding DNA: TGTGCCATCAGTGCCGCTGGGGGGGCCTACAATGAGCAGTTCTTC.